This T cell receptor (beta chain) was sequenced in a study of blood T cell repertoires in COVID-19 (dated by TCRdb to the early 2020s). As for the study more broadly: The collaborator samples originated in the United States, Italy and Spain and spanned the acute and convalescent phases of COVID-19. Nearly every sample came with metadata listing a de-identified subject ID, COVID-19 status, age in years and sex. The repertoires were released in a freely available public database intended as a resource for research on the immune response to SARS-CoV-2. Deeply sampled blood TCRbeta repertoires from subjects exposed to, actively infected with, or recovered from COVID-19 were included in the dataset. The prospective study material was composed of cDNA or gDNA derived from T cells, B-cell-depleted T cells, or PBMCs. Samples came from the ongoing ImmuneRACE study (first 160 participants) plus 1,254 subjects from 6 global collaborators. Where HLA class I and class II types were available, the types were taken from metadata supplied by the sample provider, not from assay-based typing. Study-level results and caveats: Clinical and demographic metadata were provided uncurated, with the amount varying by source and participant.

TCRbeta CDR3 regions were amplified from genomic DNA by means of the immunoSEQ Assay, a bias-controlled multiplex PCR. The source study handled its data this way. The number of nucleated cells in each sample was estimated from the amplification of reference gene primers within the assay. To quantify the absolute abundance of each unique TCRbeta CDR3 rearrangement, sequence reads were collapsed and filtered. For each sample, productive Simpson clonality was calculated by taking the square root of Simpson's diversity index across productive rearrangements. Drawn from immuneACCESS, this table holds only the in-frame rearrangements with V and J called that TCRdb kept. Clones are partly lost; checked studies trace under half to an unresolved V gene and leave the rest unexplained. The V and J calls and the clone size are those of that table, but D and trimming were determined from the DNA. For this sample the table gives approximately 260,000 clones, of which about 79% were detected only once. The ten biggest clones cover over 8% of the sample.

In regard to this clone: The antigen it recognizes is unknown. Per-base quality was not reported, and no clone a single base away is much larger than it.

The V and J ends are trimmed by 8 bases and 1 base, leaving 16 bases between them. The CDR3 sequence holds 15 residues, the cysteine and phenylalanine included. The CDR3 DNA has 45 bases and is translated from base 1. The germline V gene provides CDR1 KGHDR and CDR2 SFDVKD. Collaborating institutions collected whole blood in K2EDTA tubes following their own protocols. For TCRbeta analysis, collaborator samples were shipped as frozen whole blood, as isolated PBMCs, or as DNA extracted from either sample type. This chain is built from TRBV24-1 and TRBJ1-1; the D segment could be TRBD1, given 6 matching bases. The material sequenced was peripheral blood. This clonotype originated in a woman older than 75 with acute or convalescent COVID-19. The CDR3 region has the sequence CATMGQTGKNTEAFF. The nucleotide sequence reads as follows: TGTGCCACCATGGGGCAGACAGGCAAGAACACTGAAGCTTTCTTT.